This T cell receptor beta chain was identified in a study of cytomegalovirus exposure and HLA in healthy donors (dated by TCRdb to the late 2010s). In the study overall: An earlier analysis of approximately 590 of the donors reported 276 Gb of sequence data and 117 million unique TCR beta sequences from 150 million to 200 million T cells. Approximately 310 gigabases of sequencing data and 70 million to 85 million unique TCR sequences were included in an early release covering about 620 HLA-typed donors. The genetic ancestry cluster associated with self-reported Caucasian donors included approximately 85% of the approximately 430 genotyped donors. The study aimed to test whether cataloging public T cell receptors could reveal signatures of past pathogen exposure. The study used immunosequencing to profile the T cell repertoires of some 600 subjects and linked those repertoires to cytomegalovirus serostatus. A separate validation cohort of approximately 120 different subjects was used in addition to the roughly 720-subject first cohort. To predict cytomegalovirus infection status, the study brought together high-throughput TCR immunosequencing, statistical association of individual TCRs with disease status, and machine learning. A later analysis re-examined previously published TCR beta repertoires from roughly 720 donors and added high-resolution HLA genotyping to investigate patterns of TCR occurrence. In the later analysis, no new phenotypic data were used to find candidate immune exposures; instead, reliance was placed on TCR beta sequences and their occurrence across donors. An earlier analysis of some 500 of the donors used high-throughput TCR beta sequencing to judge whether each TCR beta V gene segment behaved as functional or pseudogenic. Donor age, sex, ethnicity and CMV serostatus were compiled alongside the repertoire data. Genome-wide SNP genotypes for about 65% of the roughly 670 donors were used in a later genetic analysis, which treated that subset as a discovery cohort. Every repertoire in the discovery cohort had been generated on one and the same sequencing platform. Class I and class II HLA loci were covered by the typing at four-digit resolution. The number of donors typed differed by locus, with about 629-640 for A, B, C, DRB1 and DQB1, 522 for DQA1, over 600 for DPA1, and around 460 for DPB1. About five DR-DQ haplotypes were handled as single units for association and clustering, since linkage in the cohort was strong. On average, 235,054 unique TCR beta nucleotide sequences were sequenced per donor among some 420 genotyped donors of the cohort, with roughly 18% of those sequences being non-productive.

The library was built by means of the immunoSEQ multiplex PCR assay. The multiplex PCR relied on a mix of 60 forward primers for TCR Vbeta segments and 13 reverse primers for TCR Jbeta segments. Amplification of the CDR3 region of rearranged TCR beta genes was performed with a multiplex PCR assay on genomic DNA. The amplified TCR beta libraries were sequenced on the Illumina HiSeq System as 87-base-pair reads. Regarding the original processing steps: A later analysis counted about 82 million unique TCR beta chains across the 700 or so repertoires, and 9.5 million to 11 million of these chains were shared by at least two donors. Raw reads were error-corrected and collapsed into unique sequences with a nearest-neighbor algorithm that merged closely related sequences to remove PCR and sequencing errors. CDR3 sequences were aligned to IMGT reference sequences to assign V, D and J gene segments. For a sequence to be retained, a match of at least six nucleotides was required to both a V gene segment and a J gene segment. Rearrangements were classified as productive when the CDR3 lacked stop codons and remained in frame with V and J, and all other rearrangements were classified as non-productive. Following IMGT convention, CDR3 was defined as the stretch from the second conserved V-encoded cysteine to the conserved J-encoded phenylalanine. The earlier analysis of around 640 of the donors excluded sequences that lacked an unambiguous match to a single V gene segment. An earlier analysis of 587 of the donors classified V segments as functional when productive rearrangements were above 56.7% and as segregating when the standard deviation between donors was above 5%. A statistical classification framework was developed to diagnose cytomegalovirus status using the catalog of TCR beta chain sequences. In a later analysis, TCR nucleotide sequences were compared against IMGT/GENE-DB human TR gene sequences so that V and J genes could be assigned. The TCRdist pipeline was used in a later analysis to assign CDR3 sequences and most-parsimonious VDJ recombination scenarios. In a later analysis, each TCR beta chain was defined by its CDR3 amino acid sequence together with its V-gene family, and reads without a unique V-gene family were excluded. A later analysis removed 592 highly shared, low-generation-probability nucleotide sequences to deal with suspected cross-contamination and a sequencing artifact. In a later analysis, a clonal expansion index was calculated for each public chain from normalized within-repertoire ranks of inferred template counts. In a later analysis, generation probabilities were computed with a VDJ recombination model fitted to out-of-frame rearrangements, and the resulting probabilities were checked against IGoR. Hypergeometric tests were used in a later analysis to score TCR-TCR, TCR-HLA and TCR-CMV co-occurrence, with a repertoire-size bias correction applied to the TCR pairs. In a later analysis, false discovery rates were estimated by permuting HLA or CMV assignments 20 times. In a later analysis, co-occurring TCRs were grouped using DBSCAN, with TCRdist sequence similarity added in when clustering inside HLA-allele-positive subsets. Repertoires with fewer than 30,000 or more than 120,000 public chains, plus five repertoires with anomalous nucleotide sharing, were excluded from co-occurrence clustering. Here the immuneACCESS table is served through TCRdb, limited to in-frame sequences with V and J called. Missing clones are a known gap in these copies; in checked studies unresolved V genes cover under half, and the rest lacks a known reason. The D gene and trimming were derived from the DNA, and the V and J assignments and clone size from that table. This sample has roughly 120,000 clones in its table, and more than 70% of those were observed once. The top ten constitute approximately 0.22% of the sample.

What the work shows at the level of the full study, not this receptor alone: According to a later analysis, TCR association rates differed among HLA loci, with DRB1 alleles showing the most associated TCRs and HLA-C alleles showing the fewest. The only immune exposure information available for the cohort was CMV serostatus. Three of the identified cytomegalovirus-associated TCR beta chains were confirmed in vitro to be specific for cytomegalovirus antigens. Correlated functional status among segregating V segments might be attributable to linkage disequilibrium, but an unknown experimental factor could not be ruled out. According to the authors, the approach could potentially be generalized to other disease states and immunological phenotypes. A later analysis reported that several top co-occurrence clusters appeared linked to parvovirus B19, influenza, CMV and Epstein-Barr virus. In an earlier analysis of under 600 of the donors, most TCR beta V segments were observed in productive rearrangements about 87% or about 30% of the time, broadly matching IMGT annotations. A later genetic analysis reported fewer N-insertions in productive TCRs among donors in an Asian-associated ancestry cluster than the roughly 620-donor mean. A further reported finding was that TCR beta sequences accurately predicted the HLA-A and HLA-B alleles for most subjects in the first cohort. The classifier was reported to diagnose cytomegalovirus status with high specificity and sensitivity in both the original cohort and the validation cohort. HLA typing was unavailable for some donors at each locus, so association tests used only the typed subset. Some IMGT-functional V segments, including TRBV6-2 and TRBV6-3, could not be distinguished by the 87-base-pair reads and were therefore excluded. Only TCR beta chains were sequenced in this cohort, and the absence of alpha or paired-chain data limited detectable features. The presence/absence analyses assumed that sequencing depth was roughly uniform across donors, and that assumption may not be true. A later analysis found that most CMV-associated TCR beta chains appeared HLA-restricted, with HLA associations seemingly driven largely by CMV exposure. The sequencing pipeline was judged likely to have produced a cluster of highly shared sequence variants as a technical artifact. When HLA alleles, especially DR and DQ, strongly co-occurred, TCR associations were difficult to assign to individual alleles. Because counts were too low, some 17 rarely observed V segments, including chromosome 9 orphons, were left out of the earlier analysis of roughly 600 of the donors. Specific HLA alleles were associated with 15,000 to 20,000 TCR beta sequences at a false discovery rate of 0.05 in a later analysis. Most TCR sequences were observed very rarely across donors, whereas some public TCRs were present in many individuals. The study listed around 160 TCR beta chains as associated with cytomegalovirus. In a later analysis, HLA-associated TCR beta chains showed more clonal expansion and lower generation probabilities than non-associated chains that were equally common. An association between a missense DCLRE1C variant and V-gene and J-gene trimming of TCR beta chains was found in a later genetic analysis and replicated in an independent cohort.

About this clone itself: Its binding antigen is unknown. Base qualities are not at hand, and no much larger clone is one base apart.

The cohort was made up of approximately 670 healthy bone marrow donors. Cohort members were all nominally healthy when sampled, although unrecorded immune exposures were likely present. The donor tested CMV seronegative, placing the donor among the roughly 340 seronegative members of the cohort. A peripheral blood sample was collected from each donor, and TCR beta sequencing was performed on peripheral blood mononuclear cells. The Qiagen DNeasy Blood Extraction Kit was used to extract genomic DNA from the blood cell samples. CDR1 MDHEN and CDR2 SYDVKM were looked up in the germline V gene. After removal of 6 bases from V and 4 bases from J, the junction retains 6 bases not matched to a gene. Counted from cysteine to phenylalanine, this CDR3 has 15 amino acids. Of the read, only the CDR3 DNA is kept; its 45 bases are in frame from base 1.

The source of this sequence is a man aged 50 to 59 in good health and CMV-seronegative. The sample comprised PBMCs. The rearrangement joined TRBV28 to TRBJ1-4; 9 bases in the junction line up with TRBD1. The CDR3 amino acid sequence is: CASRKDRGSNEKLFF. The DNA sequence is given as TGTGCCAGCAGAAAAGACAGGGGGAGTAATGAAAAACTGTTTTTT.